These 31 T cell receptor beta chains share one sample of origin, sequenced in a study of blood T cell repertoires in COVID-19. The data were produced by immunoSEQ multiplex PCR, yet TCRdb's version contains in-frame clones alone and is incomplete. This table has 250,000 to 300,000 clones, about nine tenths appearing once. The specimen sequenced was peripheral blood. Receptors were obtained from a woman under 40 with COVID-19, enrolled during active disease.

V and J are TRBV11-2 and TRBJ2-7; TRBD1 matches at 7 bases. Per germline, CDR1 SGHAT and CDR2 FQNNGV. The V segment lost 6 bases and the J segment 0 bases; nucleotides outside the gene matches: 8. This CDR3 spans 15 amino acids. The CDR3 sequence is CASRLTGTASYEQYF. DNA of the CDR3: TGTGCCAGCAGATTGACAGGGACAGCCTCCTACGAGCAGTACTTC.

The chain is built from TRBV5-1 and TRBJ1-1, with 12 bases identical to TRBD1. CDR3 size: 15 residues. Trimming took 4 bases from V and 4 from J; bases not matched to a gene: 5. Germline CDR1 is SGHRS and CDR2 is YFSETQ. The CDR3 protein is CASSRGQGATTEAFF. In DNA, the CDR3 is TGCGCCAGCAGCCGGGGACAGGGGGCTACCACTGAAGCTTTCTTT.

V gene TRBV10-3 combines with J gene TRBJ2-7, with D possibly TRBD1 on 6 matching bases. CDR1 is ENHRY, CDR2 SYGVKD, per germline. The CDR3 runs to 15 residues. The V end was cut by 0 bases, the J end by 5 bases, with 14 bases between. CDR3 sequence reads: CAISESFQGRDEQYF. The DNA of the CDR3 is TGTGCCATCAGTGAGTCGTTCCAGGGGCGGGACGAGCAGTACTTC.

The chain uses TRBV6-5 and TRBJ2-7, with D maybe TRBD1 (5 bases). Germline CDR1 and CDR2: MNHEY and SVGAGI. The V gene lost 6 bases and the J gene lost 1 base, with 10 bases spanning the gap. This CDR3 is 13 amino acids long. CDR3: CASRPQGSYEQYF. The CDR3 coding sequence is TGTGCCAGCAGACCCCAGGGTTCCTACGAGCAGTACTTC.

As DNA, the CDR3 is TGTGTCGCGAATCGGGGGGGCCCGAACACCGGGGAGCTGTTTTTT. As protein: CVANRGGPNTGELFF. The V gene is TRBV10-3, the J gene TRBJ2-2; 8 bases fit TRBD2. Germline CDR1 ENHRY, CDR2 SYGVKD. The CDR3 consists of 15 residues.

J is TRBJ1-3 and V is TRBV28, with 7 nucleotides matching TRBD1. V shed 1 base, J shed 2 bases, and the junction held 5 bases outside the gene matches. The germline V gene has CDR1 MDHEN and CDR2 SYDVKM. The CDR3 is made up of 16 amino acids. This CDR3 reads CASSLFDRAPGNTIYF. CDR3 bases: TGTGCCAGCAGTTTATTCGACAGGGCACCTGGAAACACCATATATTTT. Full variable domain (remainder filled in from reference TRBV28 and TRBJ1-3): DVKVTQSSRYLVKRTGEKVFLECVQDMDHENMFWYRQDPGLGLRLIYFSYDVKMKEKGDIPEGYSVSREKKERFSLILESASTNQTSMYLCASSLFDRAPGNTIYFGEGSWLTVV.

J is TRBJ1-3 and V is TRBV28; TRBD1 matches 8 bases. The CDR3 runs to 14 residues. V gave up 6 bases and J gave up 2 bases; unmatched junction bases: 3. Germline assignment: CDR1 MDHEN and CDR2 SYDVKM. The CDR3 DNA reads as TGTGCCAGCAGACCGGACAGGGCTGGAAACACCATATATTTT. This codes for CASRPDRAGNTIYF.

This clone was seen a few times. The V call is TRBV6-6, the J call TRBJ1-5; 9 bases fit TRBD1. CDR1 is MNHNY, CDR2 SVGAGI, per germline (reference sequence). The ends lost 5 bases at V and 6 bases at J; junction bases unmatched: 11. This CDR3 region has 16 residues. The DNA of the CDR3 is TGTGCCAGCAGTCCCCAACAGGGGACAGGGAGTCAGCCCCAGCATTTT. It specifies CASSPQQGTGSQPQHF.

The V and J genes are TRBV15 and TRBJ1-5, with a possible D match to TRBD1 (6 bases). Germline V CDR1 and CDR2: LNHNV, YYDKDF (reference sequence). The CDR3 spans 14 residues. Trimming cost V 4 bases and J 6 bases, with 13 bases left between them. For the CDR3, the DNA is TGTGCCACCAGCACATTACAGGGATTTCAGCCCCAGCATTTT. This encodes CATSTLQGFQPQHF. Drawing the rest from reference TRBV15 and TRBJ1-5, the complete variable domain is DAMVIQNPRYQVTQFGKPVTLSCSQTLNHNVMYWYQQKSSQAPKLLFHYYDKDFNNEADTPDNFQSRRPNTSFCFLDIRSPGLGDTAMYLCATSTLQGFQPQHFGDGTRLSIL.

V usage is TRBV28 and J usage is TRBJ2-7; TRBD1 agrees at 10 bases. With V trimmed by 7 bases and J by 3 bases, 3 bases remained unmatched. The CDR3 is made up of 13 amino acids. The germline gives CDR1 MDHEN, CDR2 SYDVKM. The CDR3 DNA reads TGTGCCAGCAAGGGGGACAGGGGCTACGAGCAGTACTTC. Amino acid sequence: CASKGDRGYEQYF.

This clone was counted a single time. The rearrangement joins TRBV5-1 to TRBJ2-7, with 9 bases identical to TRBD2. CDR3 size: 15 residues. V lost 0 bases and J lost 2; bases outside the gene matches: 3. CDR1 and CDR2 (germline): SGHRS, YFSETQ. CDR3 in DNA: TGCGCCAGCAGCTTGGCGCGGGAGGGCCCCTACGAGCAGTACTTC. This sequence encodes CASSLAREGPYEQYF.

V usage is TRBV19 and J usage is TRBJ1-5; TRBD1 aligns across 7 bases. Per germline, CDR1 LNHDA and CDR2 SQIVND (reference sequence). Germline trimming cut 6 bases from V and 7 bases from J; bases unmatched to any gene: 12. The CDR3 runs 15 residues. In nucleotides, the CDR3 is TGTGCCAGTAGCCTCGACAGGGCCTCATGGCAGCCCCAGCATTTT. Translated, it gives CASSLDRASWQPQHF.

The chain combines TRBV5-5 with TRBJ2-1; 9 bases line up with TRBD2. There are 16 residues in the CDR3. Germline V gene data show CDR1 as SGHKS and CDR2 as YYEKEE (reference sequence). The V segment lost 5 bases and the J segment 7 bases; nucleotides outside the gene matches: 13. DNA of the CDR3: TGTGCCAGCAGTCGGGGGTCTAGCGGGAATTGGAATGAGCAGTTCTTC. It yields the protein CASSRGSSGNWNEQFF.

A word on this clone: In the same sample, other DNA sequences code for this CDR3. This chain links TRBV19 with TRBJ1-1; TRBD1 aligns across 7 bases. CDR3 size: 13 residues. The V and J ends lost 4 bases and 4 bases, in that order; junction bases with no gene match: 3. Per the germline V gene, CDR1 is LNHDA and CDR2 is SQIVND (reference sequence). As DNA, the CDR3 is TGTGCCAGTAGTACACAGGGGAGCACTGAAGCTTTCTTT. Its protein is CASSTQGSTEAFF.

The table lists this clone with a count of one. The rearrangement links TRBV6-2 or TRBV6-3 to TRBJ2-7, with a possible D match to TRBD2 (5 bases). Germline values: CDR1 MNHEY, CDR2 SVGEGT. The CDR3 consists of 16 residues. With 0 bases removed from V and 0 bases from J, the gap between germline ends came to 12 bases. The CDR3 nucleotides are TGTGCCAGCAGTTACTCGAGGGTTCGGGCCTCCTACGAGCAGTACTTC. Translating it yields CASSYSRVRASYEQYF.

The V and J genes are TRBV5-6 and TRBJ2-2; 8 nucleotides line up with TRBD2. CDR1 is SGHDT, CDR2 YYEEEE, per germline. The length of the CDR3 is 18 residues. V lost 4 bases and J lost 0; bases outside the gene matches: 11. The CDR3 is CASSRFGGERSNTGELFF. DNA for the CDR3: TGTGCCAGCAGCAGATTCGGGGGGGAGAGGTCGAACACCGGGGAGCTGTTTTTT. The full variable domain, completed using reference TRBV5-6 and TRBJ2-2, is DAGVTQSPTHLIKTRGQQVTLRCSPKSGHDTVSWYQQALGQGPQFIFQYYEEEERQRGNFPDRFSGHQFPNYSSELNVNALLLGDSALYLCASSRFGGERSNTGELFFGEGSRLTVL.

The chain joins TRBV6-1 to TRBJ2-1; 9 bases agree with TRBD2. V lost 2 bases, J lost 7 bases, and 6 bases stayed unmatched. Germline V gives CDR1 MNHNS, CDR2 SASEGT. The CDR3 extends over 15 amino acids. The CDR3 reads CASSEIAGVWNEQFF. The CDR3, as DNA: TGTGCCAGCAGTGAAATAGCGGGAGTATGGAATGAGCAGTTCTTC.

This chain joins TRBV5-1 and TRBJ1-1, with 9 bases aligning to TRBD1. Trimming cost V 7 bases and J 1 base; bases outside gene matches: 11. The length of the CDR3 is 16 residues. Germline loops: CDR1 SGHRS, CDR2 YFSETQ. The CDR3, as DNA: TGCGCCAGCGGGGGAGGACAGGGGCCCCCGAACACTGAAGCTTTCTTT. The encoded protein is CASGGGQGPPNTEAFF.

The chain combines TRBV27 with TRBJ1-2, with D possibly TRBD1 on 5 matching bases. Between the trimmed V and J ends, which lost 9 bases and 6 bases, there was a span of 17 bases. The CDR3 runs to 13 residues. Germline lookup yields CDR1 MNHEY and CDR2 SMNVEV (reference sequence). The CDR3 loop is CASSKGRLDGYTF. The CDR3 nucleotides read TGTGCCAGTAGTAAGGGGCGGTTGGATGGCTACACCTTC.

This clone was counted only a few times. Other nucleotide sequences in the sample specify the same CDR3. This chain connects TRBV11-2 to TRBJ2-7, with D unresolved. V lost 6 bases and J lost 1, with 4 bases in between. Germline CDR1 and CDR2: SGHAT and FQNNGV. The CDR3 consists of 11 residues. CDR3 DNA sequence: TGTGCCAGCAGTCGTTCCTACGAGCAGTACTTC. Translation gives CASSRSYEQYF.

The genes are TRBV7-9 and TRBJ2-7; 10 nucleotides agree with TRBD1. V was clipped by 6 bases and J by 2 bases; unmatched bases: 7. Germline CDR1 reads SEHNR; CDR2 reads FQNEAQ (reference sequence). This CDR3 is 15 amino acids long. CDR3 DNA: TGTGCCAGCAGTGATAGCGGGACAGGGGCCTACGAGCAGTACTTC. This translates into CASSDSGTGAYEQYF.

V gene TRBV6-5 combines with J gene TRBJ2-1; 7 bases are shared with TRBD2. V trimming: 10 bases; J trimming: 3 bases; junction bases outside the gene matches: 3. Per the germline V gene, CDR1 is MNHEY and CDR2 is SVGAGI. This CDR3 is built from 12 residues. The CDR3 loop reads CATGDYYNEQFF. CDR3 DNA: TGTGCCACTGGGGACTACTACAATGAGCAGTTCTTC.

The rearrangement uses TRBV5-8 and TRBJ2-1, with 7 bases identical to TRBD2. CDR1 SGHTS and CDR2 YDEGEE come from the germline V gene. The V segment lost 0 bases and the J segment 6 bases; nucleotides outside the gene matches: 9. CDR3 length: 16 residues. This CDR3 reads CASSLGLTSSINEQFF. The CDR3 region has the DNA TGTGCCAGCAGCTTGGGGCTGACTAGCAGTATCAATGAGCAGTTCTTC.

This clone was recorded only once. Here the CDR3 DNA reads TGCGCCAGCAGCCCGCCTGCTAGCGGCTCTTTGAATGAGCAGTTCTTC. Protein: CASSPPASGSLNEQFF. The gene calls are TRBV5-1 and TRBJ2-1, with 7 bases fitting TRBD2. The CDR3 is 16 amino acids. The V gene end was trimmed by 4 bases and the J gene end by 7 bases; junction bases not matched to a gene: 14. Germline assignment: CDR1 SGHRS and CDR2 YFSETQ. The full variable domain, rest sourced from reference TRBV5-1 and TRBJ2-1, is KAGVTQTPRYLIKTRGQQVTLSCSPISGHRSVSWYQQTPGQGLQFLFEYFSETQRNKGNFPGRFSGRQFSNSRSEMNVSTLELGDSALYLCASSPPASGSLNEQFFGPGTRLTVL.

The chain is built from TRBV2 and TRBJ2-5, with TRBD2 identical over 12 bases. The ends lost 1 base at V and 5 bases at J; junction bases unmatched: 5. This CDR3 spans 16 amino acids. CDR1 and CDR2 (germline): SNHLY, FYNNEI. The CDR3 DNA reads TGTGCCAGCAGTGAAGAACTAGCGGGAGGTTGGGAGACCCAGTACTTC. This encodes CASSEELAGGWETQYF.

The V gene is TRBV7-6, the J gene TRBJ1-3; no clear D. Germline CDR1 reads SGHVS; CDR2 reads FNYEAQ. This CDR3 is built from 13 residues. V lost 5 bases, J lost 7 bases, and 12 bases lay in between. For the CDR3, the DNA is TGTGCCAGCAGCGAAGATTCCCGGAACACCATATATTTT. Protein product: CASSEDSRNTIYF. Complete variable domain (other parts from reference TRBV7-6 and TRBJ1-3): GAGVSQSPRYKVTKRGQDVALRCDPISGHVSLYWYRQALGQGPEFLTYFNYEAQQDKSGLPNDRFSAERPEGSISTLTIQRTEQRDSAMYRCASSEDSRNTIYFGEGSWLTVV.

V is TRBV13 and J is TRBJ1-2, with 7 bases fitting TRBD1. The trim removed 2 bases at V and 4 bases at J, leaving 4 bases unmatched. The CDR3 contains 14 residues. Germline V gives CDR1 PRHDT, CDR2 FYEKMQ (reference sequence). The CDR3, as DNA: TGTGCCAGCAGCTTAAACAGGGGCACCTATGGCTACACCTTC. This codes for CASSLNRGTYGYTF. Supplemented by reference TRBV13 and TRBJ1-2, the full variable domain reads AAGVIQSPRHLIKEKRETATLKCYPIPRHDTVYWYQQGPGQDPQFLISFYEKMQSDKGSIPDRFSAQQFSDYHSELNMSSLELGDSALYFCASSLNRGTYGYTFGSGTRLTVV.

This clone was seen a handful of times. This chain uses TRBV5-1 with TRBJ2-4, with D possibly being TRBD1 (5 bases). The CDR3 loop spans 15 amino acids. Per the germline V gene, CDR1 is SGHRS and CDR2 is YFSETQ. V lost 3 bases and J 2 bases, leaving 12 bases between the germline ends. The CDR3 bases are TGCGCCAGCAGCTCACAGGATTTCACCAAAAACATTCAGTACTTC. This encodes CASSSQDFTKNIQYF. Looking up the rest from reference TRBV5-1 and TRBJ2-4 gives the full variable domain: KAGVTQTPRYLIKTRGQQVTLSCSPISGHRSVSWYQQTPGQGLQFLFEYFSETQRNKGNFPGRFSGRQFSNSRSEMNVSTLELGDSALYLCASSSQDFTKNIQYFGAGTRLSVL.

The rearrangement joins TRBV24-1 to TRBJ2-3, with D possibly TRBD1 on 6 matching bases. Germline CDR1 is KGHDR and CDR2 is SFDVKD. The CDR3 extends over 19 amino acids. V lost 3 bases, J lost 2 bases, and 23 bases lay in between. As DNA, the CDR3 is TGTGCCACCAGTGATCCCTCAGGACAGACTACCCTTAACACAGATACGCAGTATTTT. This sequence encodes CATSDPSGQTTLNTDTQYF.

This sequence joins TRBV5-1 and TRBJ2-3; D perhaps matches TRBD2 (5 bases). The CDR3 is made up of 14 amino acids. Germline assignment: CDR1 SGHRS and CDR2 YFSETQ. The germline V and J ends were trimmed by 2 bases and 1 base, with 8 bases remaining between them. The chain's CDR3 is CASSFNGGTDTQYF. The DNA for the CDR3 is TGCGCCAGCAGCTTCAACGGGGGCACAGATACGCAGTATTTT.

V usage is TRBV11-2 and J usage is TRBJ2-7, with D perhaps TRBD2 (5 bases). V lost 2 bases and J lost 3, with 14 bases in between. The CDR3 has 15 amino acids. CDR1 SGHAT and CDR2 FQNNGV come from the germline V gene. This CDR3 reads CASSLRVGVSYEQYF. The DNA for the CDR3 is TGTGCCAGCAGCTTAAGGGTCGGGGTCAGCTACGAGCAGTACTTC.